The next 30 T cell receptor beta chains were all read from a single sample in a study of T-cell reconstitution after alpha-beta-depleted transplantation in children. It was with unique molecular identifiers that the TCRbeta library was prepared. In TCRdb, the PCR reads were re-called with MiXCR into one record per CDR3 protein. The sample has roughly 310,000 distinct CDR3 sequences, approximately 20% seen once. The sample was PBMCs, mostly from graft donor cells, taken 180 days after TCRalphabeta/CD19-depleted stem cell transplant. The receptors originated from a male patient aged 10 to 17 who had a stem cell transplant for acute lymphoblastic leukemia, so the T cells may come from the graft donor.

This clonotype has only a few counts. The chain employs TRBV2 and TRBJ2-5; 9 bases line up with TRBD2. This CDR3 region has 15 residues. Germline values: CDR1 SNHLY, CDR2 FYNNEI. V was pared by 4 bases and J by 4 bases, with 7 bases of the junction left unmatched. The CDR3 loop is CASSGLAGNLETQYF. The CDR3 nucleotides read TGTGCCAGCAGTGGGCTAGCGGGAAATTTAGAGACCCAGTACTTC. The full variable domain, its missing parts supplied by reference TRBV2 and TRBJ2-5, is EPEVTQTPSHQVTQMGQEVILRCVPISNHLYFYWYRQILGQKVEFLVSFYNNEISEKSEIFDDQFSVERPDGSNFTLKIRSTKLEDSAMYFCASSGLAGNLETQYFGPGTRLLVL.

This chain uses TRBV7-9 with TRBJ2-7; D remains ambiguous. Germline CDR1 SEHNR, CDR2 FQNEAQ (reference sequence). The germline V and J ends were trimmed by 5 bases and 2 bases, with 10 bases remaining between them. The CDR3 totals 13 residues. The CDR3 bases are TGTGCCAGCAGCCTTCCTAGGACCTACGAGCAGTACTTC. Amino acids: CASSLPRTYEQYF.

This rearrangement joins TRBV27 to TRBJ2-1; TRBD2 agrees at 8 bases. This CDR3 comprises 14 residues. The trim removed 1 base at V and 6 bases at J, leaving 2 bases unmatched. Germline values: CDR1 MNHEY, CDR2 SMNVEV (reference sequence). The DNA for the CDR3 is TGTGCCAGCAGTTTATGGGCGGGAGGCAATGAGCAGTTCTTC. Its protein is CASSLWAGGNEQFF.

The chain uses TRBV5-6 and TRBJ2-3, with a weak D call TRBD2 (6 bases). The ends were cut back, 0 bases at V and 2 bases at J, with 10 bases in the middle. There are 15 residues in the CDR3. Germline CDR1 and CDR2: SGHDT and YYEEEE. The CDR3 loop is CASSLARDHTDTQYF. The CDR3 bases are TGTGCCAGCAGCTTGGCGCGGGATCACACAGATACGCAGTATTTT.

There are a few counts of this clonotype. The chain carries TRBV7-6 and TRBJ2-3, with D tentatively TRBD2 (6 bases). Per the germline V gene, CDR1 is SGHVS and CDR2 is FNYEAQ. This CDR3 comprises 14 residues. Trimming removed 4 bases from V and 2 bases from J, with 10 bases in between. CDR3 in DNA: TGTGCCAGCAGCTCCGGACTACTCACAGATACGCAGTATTTT. Translating it yields CASSSGLLTDTQYF.

This clonotype was counted between two and nine times. This rearrangement joins TRBV6-1 to TRBJ2-1, with 7 nucleotides matching TRBD2. V lost 5 bases, J lost 4 bases, and 8 bases stayed unmatched. There are 15 residues in the CDR3. From germline, CDR1 is MNHNS and CDR2 SASEGT. This CDR3 is CASSPLAPVYNEQFF. CDR3 in DNA: TGTGCCAGCAGTCCACTAGCGCCGGTTTACAATGAGCAGTTCTTC.

The table lists this clonotype with a few counts. The DNA for the CDR3 is TGTGCCAGCAGTTTAGCGGTGGGCAATCAGCCCCAGCATTTT. Encoded protein: CASSLAVGNQPQHF. This chain joins TRBV12-3 or TRBV12-4 and TRBJ1-5; D unclear. The CDR3 has 14 residues. The V gene lost 0 bases and the J gene lost 2 bases, with 5 bases spanning the gap.

The chain carries TRBV7-9 and TRBJ2-7; weak D call: TRBD2 (6 bases). Trimming removed 5 bases from V and 3 bases from J, with 14 bases in between. This CDR3 contains 14 residues. Germline-derived CDR1 and CDR2 are SEHNR and FQNEAQ (reference sequence). CDR3 sequence reads: CASSPPTRGYEQYF. The CDR3 region has the DNA TGTGCCAGCAGCCCCCCGACTAGAGGCTACGAGCAGTACTTC. The full variable domain, rest sourced from reference TRBV7-9 and TRBJ2-7, is DTGVSQNPRHKITKRGQNVTFRCDPISEHNRLYWYRQTLGQGPEFLTYFQNEAQLEKSRLLSDRFSAERPKGSFSTLEIQRTEQGDSAMYLCASSPPTRGYEQYFGPGTRLTVT.

This clonotype was found a few times. The chain carries TRBV5-5 and TRBJ2-1; 12 positions match TRBD2. Germline trimming cut 4 bases from V and 4 bases from J; bases unmatched to any gene: 6. CDR3 size: 16 residues. Germline lookup yields CDR1 SGHKS and CDR2 YYEKEE (reference sequence). The CDR3 sequence is CASSPSSGRAYNEQFF. The DNA of the CDR3 is TGTGCCAGCAGCCCTTCTAGCGGGAGGGCATACAATGAGCAGTTCTTC.

This clonotype turned up a few times. The chain combines TRBV4-1 with TRBJ2-5; TRBD1 matches 7 bases. This CDR3 spans 15 amino acids. With V trimmed by 3 bases and J by 5 bases, 9 bases remained unmatched. Germline V gives CDR1 MGHRA, CDR2 YSYEKL. CDR3 residues: CASSHQQGTRETQYF. The CDR3 nucleotides are TGCGCCAGCAGCCACCAACAGGGGACCCGGGAGACCCAGTACTTC.

Only a few counts were recorded for this clonotype. This rearrangement joins TRBV12-3 or TRBV12-4 to TRBJ2-2; D is possibly TRBD2 (6 bases). CDR3 length: 20 residues. V lost 3 bases, J lost 3 bases, and 26 bases lay in between. The CDR3 coding sequence is TGTGCCAGCAGTTTGGGCCGGGGGAAGGGGTTGCGCCAGTACACCGGGGAGCTGTTTTTT. This encodes CASSLGRGKGLRQYTGELFF.

This clonotype has only a few counts. The chain employs TRBV7-8 and TRBJ1-5; D is ambiguous. Germline V gives CDR1 SGHVS, CDR2 FQNEAQ. CDR3 size: 15 residues. V shed 3 bases and J shed 9 bases, with 18 bases lying between them. Here the CDR3 DNA reads TGTGCCAGCAGCTTCGGCCCTGCAGCCCCAAGGCCCCAGCATTTT. It yields the protein CASSFGPAAPRPQHF.

The rearrangement joins TRBV21-1 to TRBJ2-7. TRBV21-1 is noted as a pseudogene. This CDR3 spans 12 amino acids. The CDR3 region is CASSIKRTEQYF. The CDR3 DNA is TGTGCCAGCAGCATAAAACGGACCGAGCAGTACTTC.

The chain links TRBV2 to TRBJ1-5; perhaps TRBD1 as D (5 bases). This CDR3 is 14 amino acids long. The germline V and J ends were trimmed by 6 bases and 3 bases, with 12 bases remaining between them. Germline V gene sequence: CDR1 SNHLY, CDR2 FYNNEI. The CDR3 here is CASSPDSFNQPQHF. For the CDR3, the DNA is TGTGCCAGCAGCCCCGACAGCTTCAATCAGCCCCAGCATTTT.

The V and J genes are TRBV10-2 and TRBJ2-3; 8 nucleotides align to TRBD2. The CDR3 loop spans 12 amino acids. Per germline, CDR1 WSHSY and CDR2 SAAADI. With 7 bases clipped from V and 5 bases from J, the junction kept 2 bases outside the gene matches. The CDR3 region has the DNA TGCGCCAGCATGCTAGCGGGAGATACGCAGTATTTT. Encoded protein: CASMLAGDTQYF.

This rearrangement joins TRBV9 to TRBJ1-2; 9 bases fit TRBD1. J gave up 4 bases and V 8 bases, and 9 bases lay outside the gene matches. CDR3 size: 14 residues. CDR1 is SGDLS, CDR2 YYNGEE, per germline. CDR3 sequence (DNA): TGTGCCAGGAGCCCCAGACAGGGGGGCTATGGCTACACCTTC. Amino acid sequence: CARSPRQGGYGYTF.

The chain carries TRBV4-1 and TRBJ2-1, with D possibly TRBD2 on 6 matching bases. The CDR3 loop spans 15 amino acids. Per the germline V gene, CDR1 is MGHRA and CDR2 is YSYEKL. Trimming removed 1 base from V and 9 bases from J, with 16 bases in between. Written as DNA, the CDR3 is TGCGCCAGCAGCCAAGGTAGCGGAAGGAACACTGAGCAGTTCTTC. Amino acid sequence: CASSQGSGRNTEQFF.

J is TRBJ2-5 and V is TRBV20-1; D is possibly TRBD1 (5 bases). The V end lost 1 base, the J end lost 3 bases, and 9 bases lay between the germline ends. Germline V CDR1 and CDR2: DFQATT, SNEGSKA (reference sequence). This CDR3 is built from 13 residues. CDR3 nucleotides: TGCAGTGCTAGAGGACAGCCCGAAGAGACCCAGTACTTC. Protein sequence: CSARGQPEETQYF.

The CDR3 loop reads CASSRTDITEAFF. The DNA of the CDR3 is TGTGCCAGCAGTAGGACAGATATCACTGAAGCTTTCTTT. V gene TRBV6-1 combines with J gene TRBJ1-1; D might be TRBD1 (6 bases). The V and J ends lost 5 bases and 4 bases respectively, with 11 bases between them. Germline V CDR1 and CDR2: MNHNS, SASEGT. This CDR3 comprises 13 residues.

The chain recombines TRBV27 with TRBJ2-1, with 13 bases that match TRBD2. Germline V gene sequence: CDR1 MNHEY, CDR2 SMNVEV (reference sequence). V shed 5 bases and J 3 bases; nucleotides not matched to a gene: 7. This CDR3 region has 17 residues. The CDR3 DNA sequence: TGTGCCAGCAGTCGGCTCGGGACTAGCGGGATCTACAATGAGCAGTTCTTC. This encodes CASSRLGTSGIYNEQFF.

This clonotype was seen a few times. This rearrangement joins TRBV7-3 to TRBJ2-2; possibly TRBD1 for D (5 bases). CDR1 and CDR2 (germline): SGHTA, FQGTGA. V was pared by 5 bases and J by 6 bases, with 13 bases between. The CDR3 has 14 residues. The CDR3 nucleotides are TGTGCCAGCAGCCCCCAGGGTTCCCCCGGGGAGCTGTTTTTT. Translated, it gives CASSPQGSPGELFF.

The chain is built from TRBV5-1 and TRBJ2-1, with D possibly TRBD2 on 5 matching bases. The CDR3 is 17 residues long. Germline CDR1 is SGHRS and CDR2 is YFSETQ. The V and J ends lost 3 bases and 0 bases respectively, with 16 bases between them. CDR3 in amino acids: CASSSRQLENSYNEQFF. DNA of the CDR3: TGCGCCAGCAGCTCCAGACAACTAGAGAACTCCTACAATGAGCAGTTCTTC.

V gene TRBV25-1 combines with J gene TRBJ2-1; the D gene is possibly TRBD1 (6 bases). Germline assignment: CDR1 MGHDK and CDR2 SYGVNS. V lost 4 bases, J lost 4 bases, and 20 bases lay in between. There are 17 residues in the CDR3. For the CDR3, the DNA is TGTGCCAGCAGTGGGGACAATGGGAAGAAGGGATACAATGAGCAGTTCTTC. Amino acids: CASSGDNGKKGYNEQFF.

The chain has TRBV29-1 and TRBJ2-7; perhaps D is TRBD1 or TRBD2 (5 bases each). V was trimmed by 6 bases and J by 0 bases, leaving 12 bases between them. The CDR3 loop spans 13 amino acids. Germline V gene data show CDR1 as SQVTM and CDR2 as ANQGSEA. The CDR3 nucleotides read TGCAGCGTAGGGACGCCGGCCTCCTACGAGCAGTACTTC. Its protein product is CSVGTPASYEQYF.

This clonotype was counted at least ten times. The chain uses TRBV20-1 and TRBJ2-5; 11 bases match TRBD2. The germline CDR1 and CDR2 sequences are DFQATT and SNEGSKA (reference sequence). CDR3 length: 14 residues. Losses at the gene ends were 2 bases for V and 4 bases for J; bases not matched to a gene: 3. CDR3 DNA: TGCAGTGCTAGACTCGGACTAGCGGGAGAGACCCAGTACTTC. This encodes CSARLGLAGETQYF.

This chain joins TRBV5-5 and TRBJ2-2; TRBD1 is a possible D gene (6 bases). The CDR3 totals 15 residues. Trimming took off 1 base at V and 5 bases at J, with 12 bases between the two ends. Germline V gene sequence: CDR1 SGHKS, CDR2 YYEKEE (reference sequence). The CDR3 DNA reads TGTGCCAGCAGCTTGCTACAGGGAGTGACCGGGGAGCTGTTTTTT. This sequence encodes CASSLLQGVTGELFF.

The V gene is TRBV4-1, the J gene TRBJ2-7; 12 bases are a match to TRBD2. This CDR3 is built from 19 residues. With V trimmed by 3 bases and J by 3 bases, 15 bases remained unmatched. Germline CDR1 and CDR2: MGHRA and YSYEKL. The DNA for the CDR3 is TGCGCCAGCAGCCACTTGTCGACTAGCGGGAGAACCCATCACTACGAGCAGTACTTC. Amino acids: CASSHLSTSGRTHHYEQYF.

V usage is TRBV20-1 and J usage is TRBJ2-1, with 7 bases identical to TRBD2. The ends lost 0 bases at V and 4 bases at J; junction bases unmatched: 12. CDR3 size: 17 residues. In germline, CDR1 is DFQATT, CDR2 SNEGSKA (reference sequence). CDR3 sequence: CSARESRRLAVYNEQFF. The CDR3 nucleotides are TGCAGTGCTAGAGAGTCTCGGCGGCTAGCGGTTTACAATGAGCAGTTCTTC.

The V and J genes are TRBV20-1 and TRBJ2-7; possibly TRBD1 or TRBD2 for D (6 bases each). V gave up 7 bases and J gave up 0 bases, with 19 bases separating them. Germline V gives CDR1 DFQATT, CDR2 SNEGSKA (reference sequence). The CDR3 sequence is 15 residues long. CDR3 coding DNA: TGCAGTGGGCAGGGGACTCCCAAGGGCTCCTACGAGCAGTACTTC. Its protein product is CSGQGTPKGSYEQYF.

This clonotype was picked up one time. Written as DNA, the CDR3 is TGTGCCAGCAGCTTAGATCTGAAGGGGGTTGAGCAGTTCTTC. Protein product: CASSLDLKGVEQFF. The chain has TRBV11-2 and TRBJ2-1; tentative D call: TRBD1 (6 bases). The germline gives CDR1 SGHAT, CDR2 FQNNGV. The CDR3 covers 14 residues. Trimming left V 0 bases short and J 9 bases short, with 12 bases between.